These 28 T cell receptor beta chains were sequenced from one sample in a study of shared clonotypes between healthy human individuals (dated by TCRdb to about 2020). Libraries came from the immunoSEQ multiplex PCR assay. Imported from immuneACCESS, the table was reduced by TCRdb to in-frame sequences with V and J called. These copies leave out some clones; in studies compared against another copy, an unresolved V gene accounts for under half, and the cause of the remainder is not known. The sample includes roughly 600,000 clones, with about 98% observed a single time. Of the sample, 0.3% is held by the ten largest clones. CD8 naive samples consisted of CD45RO-negative cells that were positively selected for CCR7, yielding a CD45RA+CCR7+ population without TemRA cells. The sequencing sample was made of naive CD8+ T cells sorted from blood. The cell subset or site label for this specimen denotes: CD45RA+CCR7+. These receptors were taken from a young man in good health.

This chain uses TRBV5-4 with TRBJ1-4; TRBD1 might be the D (6 bases). CDR3 length equals 16 residues. The germline V and J ends were trimmed by 4 bases and 1 base, with 14 bases remaining between them. The germline CDR1 and CDR2 sequences are SGHNT and YYREEE (reference sequence). The CDR3 here is CASSPGQGITNEKLFF. The CDR3 nucleotides read TGTGCCAGCAGCCCCGGGCAGGGGATAACTAATGAAAAACTGTTTTTT.

The V gene is TRBV12-5, the J gene TRBJ2-1; D may be TRBD2 (6 bases). This CDR3 region has 11 residues. Trimming removed 7 bases at V and 10 bases at J, with 11 bases between. CDR1 is LGHNT, CDR2 FRNRAP, per germline. The CDR3 here is CASASREEQFF. CDR3 coding DNA: TGTGCTAGTGCTAGTCGGGAGGAGCAGTTCTTC.

The V call is TRBV7-6, the J call TRBJ1-4; possible D gene TRBD1, 5 bases. V lost 2 bases, J lost 8 bases, and 9 bases lay in between. Germline CDR1 reads SGHVS; CDR2 reads FNYEAQ. The CDR3 is made up of 13 amino acids. As DNA, the CDR3 is TGTGCCAGCAGCTTATATGACAGCGAAAAACTGTTTTTT. Translating gives CASSLYDSEKLFF. Full variable domain (missing parts from reference TRBV7-6 and TRBJ1-4): GAGVSQSPRYKVTKRGQDVALRCDPISGHVSLYWYRQALGQGPEFLTYFNYEAQQDKSGLPNDRFSAERPEGSISTLTIQRTEQRDSAMYRCASSLYDSEKLFFGSGTQLSVL.

The chain carries TRBV7-9 and TRBJ2-7; 11 bases fit TRBD1. Germline-derived CDR1 and CDR2 are SEHNR and FQNEAQ (reference sequence). V gave up 5 bases and J gave up 2 bases; unmatched junction bases: 5. The CDR3 length is 15 residues. The CDR3 here is CASSQGQGAAYEQYF. The CDR3 bases are TGTGCCAGCAGCCAAGGACAGGGGGCGGCCTACGAGCAGTACTTC.

The chain employs TRBV4-1 and TRBJ2-7; 8 nucleotides line up with TRBD1. Trimming removed 1 base from V and 6 bases from J; junction bases left unmatched: 8. This CDR3 spans 15 amino acids. CDR1 and CDR2 from the germline V gene are MGHRA and YSYEKL. CDR3 sequence: CASSQAGTGISEQYF. CDR3 in DNA: TGCGCCAGCAGCCAAGCTGGGACAGGTATTTCCGAGCAGTACTTC.

This chain uses TRBV19 with TRBJ2-1; D perhaps matches TRBD1 (5 bases). CDR1 is LNHDA and CDR2 is SQIVND in the germline V gene (reference sequence). There are 15 residues in the CDR3. V was clipped by 3 bases and J by 6 bases, with 15 bases between them. CDR3: CASSIWARAPNEQFF. In DNA, the CDR3 is TGTGCCAGTAGTATCTGGGCCAGGGCCCCCAATGAGCAGTTCTTC.

The J gene is TRBJ1-3, the V gene TRBV13; D unresolved. Trimming left V 2 bases short and J 0 bases short, with 11 bases between. Germline assignment: CDR1 PRHDT and CDR2 FYEKMQ (reference sequence). There are 16 residues in the CDR3. The CDR3 reads CASSLSVSLSGNTIYF. The CDR3 nucleotides are TGTGCCAGCAGCTTAAGCGTCTCCCTCTCTGGAAACACCATATATTTT.

The chain recombines TRBV20-1 with TRBJ1-2; a weak D match, TRBD1 (5 bases). Germline V gene sequence: CDR1 DFQATT, CDR2 SNEGSKA (reference sequence). V lost 4 bases, J lost 7 bases, and 10 bases lay in between. This CDR3 region has 11 residues. The CDR3: CSAMGLSGYTF. DNA of the CDR3: TGCAGTGCTATGGGGCTATCTGGCTACACCTTC.

This chain connects TRBV5-1 to TRBJ2-7; possible D gene TRBD2, 5 bases. The CDR3 length is 15 residues. The germline V gene encodes CDR1 SGHRS and CDR2 YFSETQ. The V gene lost 4 bases and the J gene lost 1 base, with 15 bases spanning the gap. CDR3 coding DNA: TGCGCCAGCAGCGAATTTCCGGGAAGGTCCTACGAGCAGTACTTC. Translated, it gives CASSEFPGRSYEQYF.

This clone appeared a single time. This chain uses TRBV6-6 with TRBJ2-1; 8 nucleotides match TRBD2. V was clipped by 7 bases and J by 7 bases; unmatched bases: 6. This CDR3 has 13 amino acids. Germline values: CDR1 MNHNY, CDR2 SVGAGI (reference sequence). CDR3 DNA: TGTGCCAGCAAAGGCGGGAGGAGGAATGAGCAGTTCTTC. Amino acid sequence: CASKGGRRNEQFF.

The gene calls are TRBV5-6 and TRBJ2-3, with D tentatively TRBD2 (5 bases). The CDR3 is made up of 17 amino acids. Trimming cost V 2 bases and J 0 bases, with 16 bases left between them. Per the germline V gene, CDR1 is SGHDT and CDR2 is YYEEEE. The CDR3 spells CASSLLSGGSSTDTQYF. CDR3 nucleotide sequence: TGTGCCAGCAGCTTACTCAGCGGAGGCTCTAGCACAGATACGCAGTATTTT.

The chain has TRBV5-1 and TRBJ2-7, with D tentatively TRBD1 (5 bases). The CDR3 totals 15 residues. The V gene lost 1 base and the J gene lost 2 bases, with 13 bases spanning the gap. In germline, CDR1 is SGHRS, CDR2 YFSETQ. The CDR3, as DNA: TGCGCCAGCAGCTTGTCAAGGGGAACAGCCTACGAGCAGTACTTC. Translation gives CASSLSRGTAYEQYF.

The rearrangement joins TRBV4-1 to TRBJ2-2; TRBD2 matches 10 bases. J lost 5 bases, V lost 2 bases, and 5 bases had no gene match. The CDR3 length is 16 residues. The germline CDR1 and CDR2 sequences are MGHRA and YSYEKL. CDR3: CASSQPSGSMTGELFF. CDR3 nucleotides: TGCGCCAGCAGCCAACCTAGCGGGAGTATGACCGGGGAGCTGTTTTTT.

This rearrangement joins TRBV9 to TRBJ2-1; 8 bases align to TRBD2. The V segment lost 2 bases and the J segment 6 bases; nucleotides outside the gene matches: 7. This CDR3 is 15 amino acids long. CDR1 is SGDLS, CDR2 YYNGEE, per germline. CDR3 residues: CASSVDGRAGNEQFF. The CDR3, as DNA: TGTGCCAGCAGCGTCGACGGGAGGGCGGGCAATGAGCAGTTCTTC.

The chain has TRBV7-9 and TRBJ1-1; D uncertain. The CDR3 is 12 residues long. The V gene's germline CDR1 is SEHNR and CDR2 FQNEAQ (reference sequence). Trimming took 5 bases from V and 7 from J, leaving 11 bases between them. DNA for the CDR3: TGTGCCAGCAGCCAACTCCGCCTTGAAGCTTTCTTT. Translated, it gives CASSQLRLEAFF.

This rearrangement joins TRBV28 to TRBJ2-1; D gene unclear. Per the germline V gene, CDR1 is MDHEN and CDR2 is SYDVKM. This CDR3 region has 14 residues. Trimming took 5 bases from V and 5 from J, leaving 13 bases between them. The CDR3, as DNA: TGTGCCAGCAGTACCTTCGGGCCCAACAATGAGCAGTTCTTC. It codes for CASSTFGPNNEQFF. The full variable domain, rest sourced from reference TRBV28 and TRBJ2-1, is DVKVTQSSRYLVKRTGEKVFLECVQDMDHENMFWYRQDPGLGLRLIYFSYDVKMKEKGDIPEGYSVSREKKERFSLILESASTNQTSMYLCASSTFGPNNEQFFGPGTRLTVL.

This chain links TRBV7-9 with TRBJ2-7, with D tentatively TRBD2 (6 bases). CDR3 length: 14 residues. Germline V gene lookup returns CDR1 SEHNR and CDR2 FQNEAQ (reference sequence). V was pared by 5 bases and J by 6 bases, with 17 bases between. The CDR3 spells CASSLEAGSSEQYF. The CDR3 coding sequence is TGTGCCAGCAGCCTAGAGGCGGGAAGCAGCGAGCAGTACTTC.

This sequence joins TRBV28 and TRBJ2-2, with 12 bases identical to TRBD2. This CDR3 has 17 residues. V lost 2 bases, J lost 0 bases, and 1 base stayed unmatched. CDR1 and CDR2 (germline): MDHEN, SYDVKM. This CDR3 is CASSLGLAGTNTGELFF. DNA for the CDR3: TGTGCCAGCAGTTTAGGACTAGCGGGAACGAACACCGGGGAGCTGTTTTTT.

The chain combines TRBV15 with TRBJ2-7; D remains ambiguous. Germline V gene data show CDR1 as LNHNV and CDR2 as YYDKDF (reference sequence). V lost 4 bases to trimming and J lost 2 bases, with 9 bases between them. CDR3 length: 13 amino acids. CDR3 in amino acids: CATSNVQTYEQYF. CDR3 in DNA: TGTGCCACCAGCAACGTGCAAACCTACGAGCAGTACTTC.

The rearrangement uses TRBV7-8 and TRBJ2-1, with a possible D match to TRBD2 (6 bases). V shed 4 bases and J shed 7 bases, with 29 bases lying between them. The CDR3 contains 19 residues. Germline values: CDR1 SGHVS, CDR2 FQNEAQ. The CDR3 reads CASSSLHSLTRSDGNEQFF. The CDR3 nucleotides are TGTGCCAGCAGCTCTCTACATTCCCTGACTAGGAGTGATGGGAATGAGCAGTTCTTC.

The chain's CDR3 is CASTTPRGLDNNEQFF. In DNA, the CDR3 is TGTGCCAGCACCACCCCCCGCGGACTAGACAACAATGAGCAGTTCTTC. This rearrangement joins TRBV28 to TRBJ2-1, with 7 nucleotides matching TRBD2. From germline, CDR1 is MDHEN and CDR2 SYDVKM. The trim removed 7 bases at V and 5 bases at J, leaving 14 bases unmatched. This CDR3 region has 16 residues.

The chain has TRBV15 and TRBJ2-6; TRBD2 agrees at 7 bases. The CDR3 has 17 amino acids. With V trimmed by 9 bases and J by 1 base, 12 bases remained unmatched. Germline CDR1 LNHNV, CDR2 YYDKDF (reference sequence). In DNA, the CDR3 is TGTGCCACTAACAGCGGCGGGAGCATGTCTGGGGCCAACGTCCTGACTTTC. This codes for CATNSGGSMSGANVLTF.

This clone was recorded only once. The rearrangement joins TRBV11-3 to TRBJ2-4, with 7 bases that match TRBD2. Germline V CDR1 and CDR2: SGHNT, YENEEA. The CDR3 is 20 residues long. The J segment lost 0 bases and the V segment lost 0 bases, leaving 14 bases of the junction unmatched. CDR3 DNA: TGTGCCAGCAGCTTAGACGGGGGGACGGAGAGATGTGTAGCCAAAAACATTCAGTACTTC. Its translation: CASSLDGGTERCVAKNIQYF.

This clone was seen only once. The V call is TRBV30, the J call TRBJ1-4, with a possible D match to TRBD1 (5 bases). The CDR3 is made up of 12 amino acids. CDR1 GTSNPN and CDR2 SVGIG come from the germline V gene (reference sequence). V lost 7 bases, J lost 8 bases, and 14 bases lay in between. The CDR3 sequence is CASRDPEEKLFF. The CDR3, as DNA: TGTGCCTCCCGGGACCCCGAAGAAAAACTGTTTTTT.

The chain is built from TRBV7-2 and TRBJ2-1; 15 bases align to TRBD2. This CDR3 spans 16 amino acids. Germline trimming cut 4 bases from V and 10 bases from J; bases unmatched to any gene: 8. From germline, CDR1 is SGHTA and CDR2 FQGNSA. DNA of the CDR3: TGTGCCAGCAGCTATCACTGGACTAGCGGGAGGGGAGAGCAGTTCTTC. This sequence encodes CASSYHWTSGRGEQFF.

This chain links TRBV9 with TRBJ2-5, with 12 bases fitting TRBD2. Germline-derived CDR1 and CDR2 are SGDLS and YYNGEE. The CDR3 runs to 16 residues. Trimming took 4 bases from V and 4 from J; bases not matched to a gene: 8. The CDR3 nucleotides read TGTGCCAGCAGCCGACTAGCGGGAGAGGGGGGAGAGACCCAGTACTTC. It encodes CASSRLAGEGGETQYF.

V gene TRBV6-1 combines with J gene TRBJ1-1; D remains ambiguous. This CDR3 contains 13 residues. Germline CDR1 MNHNS, CDR2 SASEGT. V was clipped by 1 base and J by 1 base, with 4 bases between them. CDR3 sequence: CASSEGKNTEAFF. Here the CDR3 DNA reads TGTGCCAGCAGTGAAGGCAAGAACACTGAAGCTTTCTTT.

The V and J genes are TRBV11-2 and TRBJ2-7; D assignment may be TRBD1 or TRBD2 (7 bases each). V gave up 6 bases and J gave up 3 bases, with 21 bases separating them. Germline lookup yields CDR1 SGHAT and CDR2 FQNNGV. This CDR3 region has 16 residues. The CDR3 loop is CASRGGNETSFYEQYF. The CDR3 coding sequence is TGTGCCAGCAGAGGGGGCAACGAGACTAGCTTCTACGAGCAGTACTTC.